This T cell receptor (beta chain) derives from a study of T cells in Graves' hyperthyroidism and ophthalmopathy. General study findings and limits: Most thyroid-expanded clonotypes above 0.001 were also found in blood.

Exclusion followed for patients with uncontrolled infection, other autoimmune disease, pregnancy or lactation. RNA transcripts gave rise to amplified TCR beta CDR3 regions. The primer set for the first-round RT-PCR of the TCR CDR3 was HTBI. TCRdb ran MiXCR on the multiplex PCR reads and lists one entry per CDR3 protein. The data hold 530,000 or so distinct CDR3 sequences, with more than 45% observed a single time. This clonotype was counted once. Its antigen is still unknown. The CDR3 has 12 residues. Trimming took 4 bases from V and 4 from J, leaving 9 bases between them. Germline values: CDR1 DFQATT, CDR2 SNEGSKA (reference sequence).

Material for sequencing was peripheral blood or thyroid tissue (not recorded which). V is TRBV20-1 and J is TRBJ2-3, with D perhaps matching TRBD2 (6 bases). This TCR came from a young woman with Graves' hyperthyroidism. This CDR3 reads CSATGSADTQYF. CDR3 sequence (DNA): TGCAGTGCTACCGGGAGTGCAGATACGCAGTATTTT.